The 20 T cell receptor beta chains below all came from one sample that was sequenced in a study of T cell repertoires in cytomegalovirus infection (dated by TCRdb to between 2019 and 2020). Sequencing took place on an Illumina HiSeq 1500. The raw public reads went through TCRdb reprocessing: fastp at Q25, MiXCR clone calling, in-frame beta chains kept. Rows with one shared CDR3 protein collapse into an entry with the most common genes and DNA. Recorded for this sample are roughly 990,000 distinct CDR3 sequences; about a third of them occurred a single time. The ten largest account for 13% of the sample. The treatment or condition label here, explained by the study, means: in vitro stimulation with specific CMV peptide epitopes to enrich CMV-specific T cells. Their antigen targets remain unknown. This specimen was cultured CD8+ T cells from PBMCs, taken from culture after CMV antigen stimulation. These receptor sequences come from a human donor in good health (CMV status not recorded). Some clones in this sample may be carry-over from other donors' samples.

This clonotype has just a few counts. V and J are TRBV6-1 and TRBJ2-5; 8 bases are a match to TRBD1. This CDR3 has 16 residues. From germline, CDR1 is MNHNS and CDR2 SASEGT. Trimming removed 3 bases from V and 2 bases from J; junction bases left unmatched: 8. CDR3 in amino acids: CASSDPRQGIQETQYF. CDR3 nucleotides: TGTGCCAGCAGTGACCCGCGACAGGGGATACAAGAGACCCAGTACTTC.

The rearrangement uses TRBV19 and TRBJ2-3; weak D call: TRBD2 (7 bases). Germline V gene lookup returns CDR1 LNHDA and CDR2 SQIVND (reference sequence). V lost 3 bases and J 5 bases, leaving 15 bases between the germline ends. This CDR3 is built from 15 residues. CDR3 coding DNA: TGTGCCAGTAGTATTGGCGGGGGCACGAGAGATACGCAGTATTTT. This sequence encodes CASSIGGGTRDTQYF.

This clonotype has only a few counts. The chain carries TRBV7-8 and TRBJ1-4; D remains unclear. Germline-derived CDR1 and CDR2 are SGHVS and FQNEAQ. Trimming stripped 6 bases from V and 6 bases from J, with 2 bases between. The CDR3 totals 10 residues. In DNA, the CDR3 is TGTGCCAGCAGTCATGAAAAACTGTTTTTT. Translated: CASSHEKLFF.

This clonotype was picked up many times. The chain links TRBV7-2 to TRBJ2-1; no reliable D call. The V end lost 7 bases, the J end lost 4 bases, and 8 bases lay between the germline ends. The germline gives CDR1 SGHTA, CDR2 FQGNSA. CDR3 size: 12 residues. CDR3 coding DNA: TGTGCCAGCACAGTCAGTTACAATGAGCAGTTCTTC. This encodes CASTVSYNEQFF.

The chain employs TRBV5-5 and TRBJ1-1; D is uncertain. The germline gives CDR1 SGHKS, CDR2 YYEKEE (reference sequence). The CDR3 extends over 14 amino acids. V was clipped by 2 bases and J by 3 bases, with 11 bases between them. The CDR3 sequence: CASSFTNVYTEAFF. The CDR3 bases are TGTGCCAGCAGCTTCACTAACGTTTACACTGAAGCTTTCTTT. The variable domain in full, completed from reference TRBV5-5 and TRBJ1-1, reads DAGVTQSPTHLIKTRGQQVTLRCSPISGHKSVSWYQQVLGQGPQFIFQYYEKEERGRGNFPDRFSARQFPNYSSELNVNALLLGDSALYLCASSFTNVYTEAFFGQGTRLTVV.

Turning to this clonotype: A clone one base away is much larger, so this may be a read error. The rearrangement links TRBV7-6 to TRBJ2-5, with 9 bases identical to TRBD1. Germline lookup yields CDR1 SGHVS and CDR2 FNYEAQ. This CDR3 is 16 amino acids long. The V segment lost 5 bases and the J segment 9 bases; nucleotides outside the gene matches: 16. This CDR3 is CASSRYRGHANEAQYF. CDR3 sequence (DNA): TGTGCCAGCAGCCGCTACAGGGGGCACGCCAACGAGGCCCAGTACTTC.

This clonotype was seen repeatedly, ten times or more. The genes are TRBV6-1 and TRBJ2-2; the D gene is possibly TRBD2 (7 bases). CDR3 size: 16 residues. V was pared by 7 bases and J by 1 base, with 16 bases between. The V gene's germline CDR1 is MNHNS and CDR2 SASEGT. The DNA for the CDR3 is TGTGCCAGCACCCCGGGGGGCGGGGTGAACACCGGGGAGCTGTTTTTT. Residues: CASTPGGGVNTGELFF.

This clonotype was seen more than once but under ten times. The chain recombines TRBV7-6 with TRBJ2-3, with D uncertain. Trimming shortened V by 1 base and J by 4 bases, and 9 bases separated the two germline ends. The CDR3 has 14 amino acids. From germline, CDR1 is SGHVS and CDR2 FNYEAQ. CDR3: CASSLEPHPDTQYF. CDR3 DNA sequence: TGTGCCAGCAGCTTAGAGCCGCATCCAGATACGCAGTATTTT. Drawing the rest from reference TRBV7-6 and TRBJ2-3, the complete variable domain is GAGVSQSPRYKVTKRGQDVALRCDPISGHVSLYWYRQALGQGPEFLTYFNYEAQQDKSGLPNDRFSAERPEGSISTLTIQRTEQRDSAMYRCASSLEPHPDTQYFGPGTRLTVL.

There are a few counts of this clonotype. CDR3 sequence (DNA): TGTGCCAGTAGTGTGAGCTCTGGAAACACCATATATTTT. It translates to CASSVSSGNTIYF. This sequence joins TRBV19 and TRBJ1-3, with D unresolved. The CDR3 is made up of 13 amino acids. The germline V gene has CDR1 LNHDA and CDR2 SQIVND (reference sequence). Trimming took off 5 bases at V and 0 bases at J, with 5 bases between the two ends.

The CDR3 loop is CASSLTSGGPHEQYF. The CDR3 bases are TGTGCCAGTAGCCTAACTAGCGGCGGGCCCCACGAGCAGTACTTC. V is TRBV19 and J is TRBJ2-7, with 8 bases identical to TRBD2. V shed 6 bases and J 5 bases; nucleotides not matched to a gene: 12. Germline V gene lookup returns CDR1 LNHDA and CDR2 SQIVND (reference sequence). The CDR3 totals 15 residues.

This clonotype was counted a few times. The chain couples TRBV9 to TRBJ1-5; 8 bases are shared with TRBD1. Germline V gene lookup returns CDR1 SGDLS and CDR2 YYNGEE. The CDR3 is made up of 15 amino acids. The junction had 6 bases not matched to a gene; V was cut back by 3 bases and J by 4 bases. The CDR3 bases are TGTGCCAGCAGCGCGGGGACAGGTCATAATCAGCCCCAGCATTTT. Encoded protein: CASSAGTGHNQPQHF.

This clonotype was found a few times. The gene calls are TRBV27 and TRBJ2-3, with TRBD2 matching over 9 bases. This CDR3 spans 14 amino acids. Losses at the gene ends were 4 bases for V and 6 bases for J; bases not matched to a gene: 5. In germline, CDR1 is MNHEY, CDR2 SMNVEV (reference sequence). The CDR3, as DNA: TGTGCCAGCAGTTGGGGACTAGCTCAGGATACGCAGTATTTT. Its protein product is CASSWGLAQDTQYF.

As regards this clonotype: A much larger clone is a single base away; this may be a read error. This chain uses TRBV7-8 with TRBJ1-1; the D is unclear. The CDR3 runs 16 residues. Germline V CDR1 and CDR2: SGHVS, FQNEAQ. The CDR3, as DNA: TGTGCCAGCAACTTAGAGGACCCACTTATGAACACTGAAGCTTTCTTT. As protein: CASNLEDPLMNTEAFF.

CDR3 amino acids: CASSQDPRVRETQYF. DNA for the CDR3: TGTGCCAGCAGCCAAGATCCCAGGGTACGAGAGACCCAGTACTTC. The V gene is TRBV14, the J gene TRBJ2-5; D might be TRBD1 (5 bases). CDR3 length: 15 amino acids. Germline-derived CDR1 and CDR2 are SGHDN and FVKESK. Trimming removed 0 bases at V and 4 bases at J, with 12 bases between.

The chain uses TRBV7-4 and TRBJ2-7, with a tentative D call TRBD1 (5 bases). Germline CDR1 SGHVT, CDR2 SQSDAQ. CDR3 length: 15 amino acids. V lost 6 bases to trimming and J lost 0 bases, with 15 bases between them. CDR3 amino acids: CASSDTGQSSYEQYF. CDR3 nucleotide sequence: TGTGCCAGCAGTGATACAGGTCAAAGCTCCTACGAGCAGTACTTC.

This rearrangement joins TRBV6-2 or TRBV6-3 to TRBJ1-5; a weak D match, TRBD1 (6 bases). The length of the CDR3 is 14 residues. Trimming removed 6 bases at V and 7 bases at J, with 16 bases between. The germline CDR1 and CDR2 sequences are MNHEY and SVGEGT. Here the CDR3 DNA reads TGTGCCAGCAGGACCTCAGGGGTGCGGCAGCCCCAGCATTTT. This encodes CASRTSGVRQPQHF.

This rearrangement joins TRBV6-1 to TRBJ1-2; TRBD1 agrees at 7 bases. Trimming at V came to 3 bases and at J to 4 bases, leaving 11 bases not matched to a gene. CDR3 length: 16 amino acids. In germline, CDR1 is MNHNS, CDR2 SASEGT. CDR3 coding DNA: TGTGCCAGCAGTGAGTTCCCCGGGACAGCCATCTATGGCTACACCTTC. Its protein is CASSEFPGTAIYGYTF.

This clonotype showed up just a few times. The V and J genes are TRBV12-3 or TRBV12-4 and TRBJ1-2; TRBD1 matches at 10 bases. CDR3 length: 18 residues. V gave up 3 bases and J gave up 4 bases; unmatched junction bases: 14. For the CDR3, the DNA is TGTGCCAGCAGTTTTGGTACCGGAAGACAGGGGGCCTCCTATGGCTACACCTTC. Translating gives CASSFGTGRQGASYGYTF.

The genes are TRBV7-2 and TRBJ1-5; possibly TRBD1 for D (6 bases). The V end was cut by 4 bases, the J end by 0 bases, with 10 bases between. There are 15 residues in the CDR3. Germline CDR1 is SGHTA and CDR2 is FQGNSA. CDR3 protein: CASSSVQGSNQPQHF. CDR3 sequence (DNA): TGTGCCAGCAGCTCCGTACAGGGTAGCAATCAGCCCCAGCATTTT.

Many counts were recorded for this clonotype. The chain recombines TRBV7-9 with TRBJ2-7; 7 nucleotides agree with TRBD1. This CDR3 is 13 amino acids long. The junction had 6 bases not matched to a gene; V was cut back by 6 bases and J by 4 bases. Germline values: CDR1 SEHNR, CDR2 FQNEAQ (reference sequence). The DNA for the CDR3 is TGTGCCAGCAGAAAGGGACAGCGGTACGAGCAGTACTTC. Translation gives CASRKGQRYEQYF.